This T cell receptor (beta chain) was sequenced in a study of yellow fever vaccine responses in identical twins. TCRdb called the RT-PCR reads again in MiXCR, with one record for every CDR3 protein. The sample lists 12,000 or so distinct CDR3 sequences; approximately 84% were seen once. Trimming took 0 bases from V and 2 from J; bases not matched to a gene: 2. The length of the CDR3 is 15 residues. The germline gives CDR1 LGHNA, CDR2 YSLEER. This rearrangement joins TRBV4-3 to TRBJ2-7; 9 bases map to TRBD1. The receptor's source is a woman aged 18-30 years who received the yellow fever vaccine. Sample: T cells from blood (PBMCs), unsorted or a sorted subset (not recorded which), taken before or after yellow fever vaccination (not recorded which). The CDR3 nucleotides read TGCGCCAGCAGCCAAGAGGGGACAGGGCCCTACGAGCAGTACTTC. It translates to CASSQEGTGPYEQYF.